This record concerns one T cell receptor beta chain sequence. It has no known antigen specificity. Base qualities are not at hand, and no much larger clone is one base apart. The CDR1 and CDR2 encoded by the germline V gene are MDHEN and SYDVKM. V lost 5 bases and J lost 1 base, and the count of bases not matched to a germline gene is 11. The CDR3, cysteine through phenylalanine, is 18 amino acids long. Here the CDR3 DNA is all that survives: 54 bases in frame from base 1. The source of the sample is a study of OX40 agonist ivuxolimab in advanced cancers. For context, the study as a whole: Ivuxolimab was an agonistic, fully human IgG2 monoclonal antibody directed against OX40 (CD134), a costimulatory receptor. Intravenous ivuxolimab was administered to patients every 2 weeks at six dose levels: 0.01, 0.1, 0.3, 1.5, 3 and 10 mg/kg. Peripheral TCRbeta sequencing aimed to test whether ivuxolimab altered TCR sequence diversity and caused clonal T-cell expansion. Prior anti-PD-1, anti-PD-L1 or anti-CTLA-4 therapy was permitted, and 30% to 50% of dose-escalation patients had received checkpoint inhibitors. The monotherapy dose-escalation portion (N = 52 patients) of the phase I ivuxolimab trial is reported in the paper. Of the 50 to 55 dose-escalation patients, hepatocellular carcinoma was present in about 20, melanoma in roughly 15, renal cell carcinoma in 9 and head and neck cancer in 9. The dose-escalation cohort was roughly 87% male with a mean age of approximately 60 years, ranging from roughly 23 to 80. Partial responses were achieved by three dose-escalation patients, of whom one had hepatocellular carcinoma and two had cutaneous melanoma.

Patients with autoimmune disease history or receiving systemic immunosuppression were excluded from the trial. Peripheral blood for TCR sequencing was collected from all dose cohorts at baseline, on cycle 4 day 1, and on cycle 7 day 1. The samples were taken from a phase I, first-in-human, multicenter, open-label dose-escalation trial of ivuxolimab. The trial enrolled adults with locally advanced or metastatic head and neck squamous cell, hepatocellular, melanoma or renal cell carcinoma. Before TCR sequencing, CD4+ T cells and CD8+ T cells were sorted from peripheral blood as separate populations. Genomic DNA was extracted from sorted cells for sequencing of the TCRbeta CDR3 region. TCRbeta CDR3 regions were sequenced using the immunoSEQ Assay. TCRdb carries this immuneACCESS record with in-frame sequences only. Its versions omit some clonotypes, under half of them owing to an unresolved V gene in the studies checked, with the rest unexplained. The sample data list some 98,000 clones, and about 91% of these were observed just once. Approximately 0.32% of the sample is held by the ten biggest clonotypes.

The full study reports these points: The antigen specificity of the peripheral T cells that underwent clonal expansion was not determined. At doses from 0.1 to 3.0 mg/kg, clonal expansion was seen in both CD4+ and CD8+ blood T cells between baseline and week 6. Low levels of normalized T-cell clonal expansion were also shown by some nonresponding patients. Partial responders in the 0.1-3.0 mg/kg groups had among the lowest normalized peripheral clonal expansion, especially among CD8+ T cells. After ivuxolimab, more expanded clones were found on average in CD8+ T cells than in CD4+ T cells.

This TCR was sampled from an adult with an advanced solid tumor such as melanoma, head and neck, liver or kidney cancer. Sequenced here: CD4+ or CD8+ T cells sorted from blood, sampled in a trial of the OX40 agonist ivuxolimab. The chain is made from TRBV28 and TRBJ1-4, and 9 bases in between align with TRBD1. The CDR3 reads as follows: CASSAVRDRVGTNEKLFF. The sequenced DNA is TGTGCCAGCAGTGCAGTCCGGGACAGGGTTGGAACTAATGAAAAACTGTTTTTT.